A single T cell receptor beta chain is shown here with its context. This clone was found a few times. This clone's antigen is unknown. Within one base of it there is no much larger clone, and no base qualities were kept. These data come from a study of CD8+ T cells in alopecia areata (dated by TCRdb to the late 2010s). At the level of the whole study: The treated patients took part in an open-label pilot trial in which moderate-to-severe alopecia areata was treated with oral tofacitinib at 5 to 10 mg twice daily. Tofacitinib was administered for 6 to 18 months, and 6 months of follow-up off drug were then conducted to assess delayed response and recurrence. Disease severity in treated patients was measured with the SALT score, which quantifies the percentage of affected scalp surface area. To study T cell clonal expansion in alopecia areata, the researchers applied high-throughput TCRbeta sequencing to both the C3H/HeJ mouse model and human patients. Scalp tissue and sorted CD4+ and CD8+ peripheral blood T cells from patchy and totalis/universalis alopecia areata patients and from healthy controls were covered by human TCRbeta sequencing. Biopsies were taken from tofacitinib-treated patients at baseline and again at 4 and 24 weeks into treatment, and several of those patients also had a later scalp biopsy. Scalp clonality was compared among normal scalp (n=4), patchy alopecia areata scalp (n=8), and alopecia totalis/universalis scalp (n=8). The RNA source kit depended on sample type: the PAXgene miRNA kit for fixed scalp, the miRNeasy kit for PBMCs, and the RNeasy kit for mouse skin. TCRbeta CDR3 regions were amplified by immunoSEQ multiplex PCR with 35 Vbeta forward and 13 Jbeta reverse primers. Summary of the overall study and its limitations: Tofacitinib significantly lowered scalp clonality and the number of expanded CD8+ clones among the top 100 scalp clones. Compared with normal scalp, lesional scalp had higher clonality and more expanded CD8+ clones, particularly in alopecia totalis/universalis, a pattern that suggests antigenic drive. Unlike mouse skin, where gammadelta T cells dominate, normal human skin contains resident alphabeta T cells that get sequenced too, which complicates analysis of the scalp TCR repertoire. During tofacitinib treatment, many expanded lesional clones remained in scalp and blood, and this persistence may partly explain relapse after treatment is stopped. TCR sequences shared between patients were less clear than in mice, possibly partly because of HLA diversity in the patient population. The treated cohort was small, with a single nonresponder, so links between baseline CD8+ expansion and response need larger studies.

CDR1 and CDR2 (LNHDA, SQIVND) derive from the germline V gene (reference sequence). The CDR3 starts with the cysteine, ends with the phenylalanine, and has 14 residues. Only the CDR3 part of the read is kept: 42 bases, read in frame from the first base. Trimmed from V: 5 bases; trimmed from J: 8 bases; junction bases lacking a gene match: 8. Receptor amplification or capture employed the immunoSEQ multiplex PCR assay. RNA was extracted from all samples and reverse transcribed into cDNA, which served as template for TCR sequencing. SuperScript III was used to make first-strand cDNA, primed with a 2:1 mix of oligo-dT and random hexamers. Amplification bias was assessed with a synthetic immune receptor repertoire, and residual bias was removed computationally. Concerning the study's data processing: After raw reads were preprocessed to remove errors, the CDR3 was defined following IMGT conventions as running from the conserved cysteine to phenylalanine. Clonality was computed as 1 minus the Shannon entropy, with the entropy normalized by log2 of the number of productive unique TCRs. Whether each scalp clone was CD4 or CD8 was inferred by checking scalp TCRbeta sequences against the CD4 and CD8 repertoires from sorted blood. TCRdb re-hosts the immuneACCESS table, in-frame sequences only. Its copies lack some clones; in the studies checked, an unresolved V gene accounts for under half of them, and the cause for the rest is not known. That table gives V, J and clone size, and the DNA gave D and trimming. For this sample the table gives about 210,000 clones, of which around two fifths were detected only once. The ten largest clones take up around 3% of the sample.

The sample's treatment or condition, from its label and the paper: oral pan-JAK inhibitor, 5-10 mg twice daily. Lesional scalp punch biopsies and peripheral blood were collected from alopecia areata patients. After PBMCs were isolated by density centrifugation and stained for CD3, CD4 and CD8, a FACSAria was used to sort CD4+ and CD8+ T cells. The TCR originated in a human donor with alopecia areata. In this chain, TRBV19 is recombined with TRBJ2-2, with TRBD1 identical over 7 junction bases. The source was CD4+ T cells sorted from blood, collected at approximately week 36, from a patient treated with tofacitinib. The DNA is TGTGCCAGTAGTCCTCGGACAGGACAAGGGGAGCTGTTTTTT. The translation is CASSPRTGQGELFF.